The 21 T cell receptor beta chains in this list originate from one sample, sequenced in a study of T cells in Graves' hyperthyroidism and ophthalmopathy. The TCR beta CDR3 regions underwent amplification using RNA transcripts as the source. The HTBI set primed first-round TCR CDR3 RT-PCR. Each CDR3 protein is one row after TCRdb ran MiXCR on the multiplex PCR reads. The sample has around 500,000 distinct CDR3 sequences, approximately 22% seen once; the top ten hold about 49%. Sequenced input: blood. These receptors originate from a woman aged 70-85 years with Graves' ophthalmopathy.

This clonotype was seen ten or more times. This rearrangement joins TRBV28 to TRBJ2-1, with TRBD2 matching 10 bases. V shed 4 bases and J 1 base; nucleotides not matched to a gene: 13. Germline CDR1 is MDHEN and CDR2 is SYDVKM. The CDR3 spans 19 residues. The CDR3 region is CASSSPWGSGRDSYNEQFF. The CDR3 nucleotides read TGTGCCAGCAGTTCGCCGTGGGGGAGCGGGAGGGATTCCTACAATGAGCAGTTCTTC. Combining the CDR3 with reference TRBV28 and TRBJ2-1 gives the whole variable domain DVKVTQSSRYLVKRTGEKVFLECVQDMDHENMFWYRQDPGLGLRLIYFSYDVKMKEKGDIPEGYSVSREKKERFSLILESASTNQTSMYLCASSSPWGSGRDSYNEQFFGPGTRLTVL.

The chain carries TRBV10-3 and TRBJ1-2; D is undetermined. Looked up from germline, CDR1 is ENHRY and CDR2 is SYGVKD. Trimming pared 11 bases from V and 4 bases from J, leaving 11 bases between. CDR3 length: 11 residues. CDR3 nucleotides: TGTGCCGCCATTGAGGGCTATGGCTACACCTTC. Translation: CAAIEGYGYTF.

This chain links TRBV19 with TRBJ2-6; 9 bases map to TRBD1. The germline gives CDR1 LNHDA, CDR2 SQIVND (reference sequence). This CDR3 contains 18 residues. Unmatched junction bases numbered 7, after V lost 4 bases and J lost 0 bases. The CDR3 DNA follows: TGTGCCAGTAGTAGATACCGGGACAGGGTCTCTGGGGCCAACGTCCTGACTTTC. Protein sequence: CASSRYRDRVSGANVLTF.

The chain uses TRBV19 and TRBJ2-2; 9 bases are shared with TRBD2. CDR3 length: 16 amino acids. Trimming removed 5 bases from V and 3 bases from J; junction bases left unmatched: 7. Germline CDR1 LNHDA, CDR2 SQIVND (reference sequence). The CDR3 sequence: CASSLTSGVDTGELFF. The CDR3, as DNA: TGTGCCAGTAGTCTGACTAGCGGAGTCGACACCGGGGAGCTGTTTTTT.

The CDR3 loop reads CASSMTGTGSVYEQYF. The CDR3 DNA reads TGCGCCAGCAGCATGACCGGGACAGGGTCCGTCTACGAGCAGTACTTC. This sequence joins TRBV5-1 and TRBJ2-7; 9 bases match TRBD1. From germline, CDR1 is SGHRS and CDR2 YFSETQ. With 4 bases clipped from V and 3 bases from J, the junction kept 11 bases outside the gene matches. The CDR3 loop spans 16 amino acids.

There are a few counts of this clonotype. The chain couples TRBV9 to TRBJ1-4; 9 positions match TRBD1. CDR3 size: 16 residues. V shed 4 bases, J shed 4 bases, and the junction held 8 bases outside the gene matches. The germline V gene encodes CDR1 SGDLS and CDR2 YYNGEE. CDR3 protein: CASSSQQGAINEKLFF. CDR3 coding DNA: TGTGCCAGCAGCTCTCAACAGGGGGCCATTAATGAAAAACTGTTTTTT.

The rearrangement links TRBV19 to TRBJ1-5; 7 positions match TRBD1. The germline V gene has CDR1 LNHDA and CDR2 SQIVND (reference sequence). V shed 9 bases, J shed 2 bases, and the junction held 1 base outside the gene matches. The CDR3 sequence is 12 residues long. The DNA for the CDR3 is TGTGCCAGCGGGACAGGCAATCAGCCCCAGCATTTT. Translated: CASGTGNQPQHF.

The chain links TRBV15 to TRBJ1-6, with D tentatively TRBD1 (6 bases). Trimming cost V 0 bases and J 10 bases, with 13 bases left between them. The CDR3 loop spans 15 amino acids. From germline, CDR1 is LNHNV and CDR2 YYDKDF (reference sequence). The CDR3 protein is CATSRDQQGFSPLHF. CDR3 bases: TGTGCCACCAGCAGAGATCAACAGGGTTTCTCACCCCTCCACTTT.

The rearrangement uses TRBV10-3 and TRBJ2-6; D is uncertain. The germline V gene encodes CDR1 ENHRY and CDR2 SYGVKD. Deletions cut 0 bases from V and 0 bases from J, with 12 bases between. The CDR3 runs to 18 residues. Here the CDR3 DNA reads TGTGCCATCAGTGAGTCCGCAACAGTCTCCTCTGGGGCCAACGTCCTGACTTTC. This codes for CAISESATVSSGANVLTF.

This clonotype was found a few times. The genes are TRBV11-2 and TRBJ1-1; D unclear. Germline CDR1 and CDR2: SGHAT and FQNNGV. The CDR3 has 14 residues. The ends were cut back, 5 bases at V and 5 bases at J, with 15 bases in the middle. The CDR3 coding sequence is TGTGCCAGCAGCCACTCCGGCTGGGAAACTGAAGCTTTCTTT. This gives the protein CASSHSGWETEAFF.

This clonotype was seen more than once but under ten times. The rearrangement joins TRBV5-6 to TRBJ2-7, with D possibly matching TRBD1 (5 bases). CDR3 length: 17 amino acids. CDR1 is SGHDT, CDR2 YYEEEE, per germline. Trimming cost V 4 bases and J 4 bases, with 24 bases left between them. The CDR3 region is CASSPAPGGQGIYEQYF. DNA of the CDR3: TGTGCCAGCAGCCCCGCCCCTGGTGGTCAGGGAATTTACGAGCAGTACTTC. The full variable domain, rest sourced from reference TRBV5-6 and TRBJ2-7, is DAGVTQSPTHLIKTRGQQVTLRCSPKSGHDTVSWYQQALGQGPQFIFQYYEEEERQRGNFPDRFSGHQFPNYSSELNVNALLLGDSALYLCASSPAPGGQGIYEQYFGPGTRLTVT.

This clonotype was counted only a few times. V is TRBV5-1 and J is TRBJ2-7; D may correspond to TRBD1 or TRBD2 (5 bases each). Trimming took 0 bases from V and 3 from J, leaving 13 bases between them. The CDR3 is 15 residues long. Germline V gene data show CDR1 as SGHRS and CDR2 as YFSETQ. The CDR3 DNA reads TGCGCCAGCAGCTTGGACCTCGGGACCTACTACGAGCAGTACTTC. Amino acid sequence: CASSLDLGTYYEQYF.

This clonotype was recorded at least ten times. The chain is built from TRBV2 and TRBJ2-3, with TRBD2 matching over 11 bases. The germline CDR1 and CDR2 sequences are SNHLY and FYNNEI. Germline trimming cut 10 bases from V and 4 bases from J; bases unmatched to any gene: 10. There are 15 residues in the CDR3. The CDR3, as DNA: TGTGCCATTCTCAGAACTAGCGGGAGTGCAGATACGCAGTATTTT. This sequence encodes CAILRTSGSADTQYF.

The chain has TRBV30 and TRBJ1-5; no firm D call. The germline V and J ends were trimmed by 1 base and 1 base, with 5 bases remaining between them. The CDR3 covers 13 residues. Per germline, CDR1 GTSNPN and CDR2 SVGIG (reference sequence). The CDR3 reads CAWSGESNQPQHF. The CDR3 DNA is TGTGCCTGGAGTGGGGAGAGCAATCAGCCCCAGCATTTT.

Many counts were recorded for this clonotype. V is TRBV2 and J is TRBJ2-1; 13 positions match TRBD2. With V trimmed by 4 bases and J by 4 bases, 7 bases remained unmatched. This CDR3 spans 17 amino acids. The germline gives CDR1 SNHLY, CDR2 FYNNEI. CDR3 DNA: TGTGCCAGCAGTGTAGGGACTAGCGGGGACTTATACAATGAGCAGTTCTTC. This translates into CASSVGTSGDLYNEQFF.

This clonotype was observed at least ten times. Written as DNA, the CDR3 is TGCAGTGCTAGTAGCGGGGACGCTAGCTCCTACGAGCAGTACTTC. It is translated as CSASSGDASSYEQYF. The chain combines TRBV20-1 with TRBJ2-7, with TRBD2 identical over 8 bases. CDR3 size: 15 residues. From germline, CDR1 is DFQATT and CDR2 SNEGSKA (reference sequence). V shed 3 bases and J 0 bases; nucleotides not matched to a gene: 7.

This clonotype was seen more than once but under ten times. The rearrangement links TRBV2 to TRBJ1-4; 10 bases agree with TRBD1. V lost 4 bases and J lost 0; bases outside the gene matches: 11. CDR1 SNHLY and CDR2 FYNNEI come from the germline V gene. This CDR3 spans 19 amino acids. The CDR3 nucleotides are TGTGCCAGCAGTGGGGGGACAGGGGCGCACCTTGCAACTAATGAAAAACTGTTTTTT. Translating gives CASSGGTGAHLATNEKLFF. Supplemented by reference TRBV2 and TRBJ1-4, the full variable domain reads EPEVTQTPSHQVTQMGQEVILRCVPISNHLYFYWYRQILGQKVEFLVSFYNNEISEKSEIFDDQFSVERPDGSNFTLKIRSTKLEDSAMYFCASSGGTGAHLATNEKLFFGSGTQLSVL.

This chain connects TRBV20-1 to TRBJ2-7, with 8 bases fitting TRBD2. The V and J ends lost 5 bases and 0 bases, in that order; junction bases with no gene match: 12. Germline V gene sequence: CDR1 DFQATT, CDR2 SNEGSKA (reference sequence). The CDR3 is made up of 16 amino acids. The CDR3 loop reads CSALLIAGKASYEQYF. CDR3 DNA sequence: TGCAGTGCTCTGCTTATAGCGGGAAAGGCCTCCTACGAGCAGTACTTC.

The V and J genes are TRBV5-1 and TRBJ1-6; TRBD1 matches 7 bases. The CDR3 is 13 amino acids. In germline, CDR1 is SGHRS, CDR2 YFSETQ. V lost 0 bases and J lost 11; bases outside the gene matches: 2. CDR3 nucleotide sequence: TGCGCCAGCAGCTTGGGACAGGGTGCACCCCTCCACTTT. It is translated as CASSLGQGAPLHF.

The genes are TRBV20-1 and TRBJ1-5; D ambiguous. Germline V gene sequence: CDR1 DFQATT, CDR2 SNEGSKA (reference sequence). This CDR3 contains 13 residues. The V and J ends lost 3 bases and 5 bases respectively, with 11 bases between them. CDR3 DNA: TGCAGTGCTAGCCCGGGAAACTATCAGCCCCAGCATTTT. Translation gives CSASPGNYQPQHF.

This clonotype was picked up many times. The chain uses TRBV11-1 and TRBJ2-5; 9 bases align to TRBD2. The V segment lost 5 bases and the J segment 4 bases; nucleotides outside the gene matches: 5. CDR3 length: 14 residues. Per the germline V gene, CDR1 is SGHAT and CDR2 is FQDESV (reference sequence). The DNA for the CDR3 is TGTGCCAGCAGCAAGGGTAGCGGGAGAGAGACCCAGTACTTC. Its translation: CASSKGSGRETQYF. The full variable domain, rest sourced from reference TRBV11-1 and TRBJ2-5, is EAEVAQSPRYKITEKSQAVAFWCDPISGHATLYWYRQILGQGPELLVQFQDESVVDDSQLPKDRFSAERLKGVDSTLKIQPAELGDSAMYLCASSKGSGRETQYFGPGTRLLVL.